The 15 T cell receptor beta chains below come from one sample, sequenced in a study of T cell clusters in autoimmune cytopenias. TRB was amplified by touch-down multiplex PCR, primer pools A and B combined. TCRdb re-called the multiplex PCR reads and catalogs CDR3 proteins one per entry, DNA excluded. This repertoire includes about 2,000 distinct CDR3 sequences. Each sample's input was about 270 ng genomic DNA, some 38,000 genome equivalents. The same sample was also studied in work on T cell repertoires in aging, cancer and after chemotherapy.

What was sequenced was peripheral blood. The receptor set was obtained from a human donor in good health.

This clonotype counts as medium-sized by frequency. This sequence joins TRBV5-4 and TRBJ2-7. CDR3 length equals 14 residues. Germline CDR1 reads SGHNT; CDR2 reads YYREEE (reference sequence). The CDR3 protein is CASSLLQGPYEQYF.

This rearrangement joins TRBV7-9 to TRBJ1-4; TCRdb gives TRBD1 as the D gene, but with no DNA this cannot be confirmed. The CDR3 length is 16 residues. The germline V gene has CDR1 SEHNR and CDR2 FQNEAQ (reference sequence). This CDR3 is CASSLAEDSGEEKLFF.

The J gene is TRBJ2-7, the V gene TRBV5-1; TCRdb's D gene call, TRBD2, goes unchecked for lack of DNA. The CDR3 has 13 residues. Germline V CDR1 and CDR2: SGHRS, YFSETQ. CDR3 in amino acids: CASSLGGRNEQYF.

V and J are TRBV11-2 and TRBJ2-5; TCRdb's assignment of TRBD2 cannot be checked, as there is no DNA. The CDR3 has 16 amino acids. CDR1 and CDR2 from the germline V gene are SGHAT and FQNNGV. CDR3: CASSLWTSPYQETQYF. The variable domain in full, with the rest retrieved from reference TRBV11-2 and TRBJ2-5, is EAGVAQSPRYKIIEKRQSVAFWCNPISGHATLYWYQQILGQGPKLLIQFQNNGVVDDSQLPKDRFSAERLKGVDSTLKIQPAKLEDSAVYLCASSLWTSPYQETQYFGPGTRLLVL.

This clonotype counts as medium-sized (0.01 to 0.1%) by frequency. The gene calls are TRBV5-1 and TRBJ2-2; TCRdb's D call, TRBD1, is unchecked because there is no DNA. In germline, CDR1 is SGHRS, CDR2 YFSETQ. This CDR3 contains 14 residues. CDR3 residues: CASSLAGGPGELFF.

This clonotype counts as medium-sized by frequency. The CDR3 loop is CASSALPQGGRDGYTF. V is TRBV18 and J is TRBJ1-2. Germline CDR1 is KGHSH and CDR2 is LQKENI. The length of the CDR3 is 16 residues.

The V and J genes are TRBV20-1 and TRBJ2-5; with no DNA, the TCRdb D assignment of TRBD2 cannot be verified. This CDR3 has 16 amino acids. CDR1 DFQATT and CDR2 SNEGSKA come from the germline V gene (reference sequence). The chain's CDR3 is CSARTSGGRLQETQYF.

Its frequency marks this clonotype as medium-sized. V gene TRBV20-1 combines with J gene TRBJ1-3; without DNA, the TCRdb call of TRBD1 cannot be checked. Germline CDR1 DFQATT, CDR2 SNEGSKA (reference sequence). This CDR3 contains 15 residues. This chain's CDR3 is CSARNSTGVENTIYF.

Measured by frequency, this clonotype is large. The chain recombines TRBV30 with TRBJ1-6; the D call from TCRdb, TRBD1, cannot be confirmed without DNA. Germline CDR1 is GTSNPN and CDR2 is SVGIG (reference sequence). CDR3 length: 12 amino acids. CDR3 sequence: CAWRQANSPLHF.

The V and J genes are TRBV20-1 and TRBJ1-5; TCRdb picks TRBD1, but there is no DNA to check that call. This CDR3 comprises 16 residues. Germline V CDR1 and CDR2: DFQATT, SNEGSKA (reference sequence). CDR3 loop: CSARGHFPNSNQPQHF.

The chain links TRBV20-1 to TRBJ2-7; the D call from TCRdb, TRBD2, cannot be confirmed without DNA. This CDR3 has 14 amino acids. Germline-derived CDR1 and CDR2 are DFQATT and SNEGSKA (reference sequence). The chain's CDR3 is CSAIRSSGGFEQYF.

This clonotype shows up as large (0.1 to 1%) by frequency. V and J are TRBV30 and TRBJ2-1; no DNA is available, so the TRBD1 call from TCRdb remains unchecked. Germline-derived CDR1 and CDR2 are GTSNPN and SVGIG (reference sequence). There are 14 residues in the CDR3. The CDR3 loop is CAWSIGRGYNEQFF.

This clonotype is deemed medium-sized (0.01 to 0.1%) by its frequency. The chain carries TRBV7-2 and TRBJ2-2; checking the TCRdb D call of TRBD1 is not possible without DNA. The CDR3 runs to 16 residues. From germline, CDR1 is SGHTA and CDR2 FQGNSA. CDR3 protein: CASSLARGADTGELFF. The full variable domain, completed using reference TRBV7-2 and TRBJ2-2, is GAGVSQSPSNKVTEKGKDVELRCDPISGHTALYWYRQSLGQGLEFLIYFQGNSAPDKSGLPSDRFSAERTGGSVSTLTIQRTQQEDSAVYLCASSLARGADTGELFFGEGSRLTVL.

This sequence joins TRBV28 and TRBJ2-5. The CDR3 sequence is 12 residues long. CDR1 is MDHEN, CDR2 SYDVKM, per germline. CDR3 amino acids: CASSRNPETQYF.

By frequency, this clonotype is large (0.1 to 1%). The V gene is TRBV19, the J gene TRBJ1-4. CDR1 LNHDA and CDR2 SQIVND come from the germline V gene (reference sequence). This CDR3 comprises 12 residues. This chain's CDR3 is CASSLAREKLFF.